These T cell receptor beta chains were read from a single sample in a study of beta chain features in type 1 diabetes. Produced via immunoSEQ multiplex PCR; TCRdb's table is partial and in-frame only. The sample carries some 63,000 clones, about 50% recorded once. Sequencing was carried out using central memory CD4+ T cells from blood. The receptors shown here come from a man between 25 and 39 years old with type 1 diabetes. CDR3s include the opening cysteine and the closing phenylalanine or tryptophan. The D gene is left open where the match is weak. Expanded clones are given a class, and other clones once, few, many or no size at all.

NA,few,TRBV29-1,TRBJ1-2,CSVGVGTQGYTF,TGCAGCGTTGGGGTAGGGACACAAGGCTACACCTTC
TRBD1,few,TRBV5-6,TRBJ2-1,CASSARDRGNEQFF,TGTGCCAGCAGCGCACGGGACAGGGGTAATGAGCAGTTCTTC
NA,NA,TRBV11-2,TRBJ1-5,CASSLDLTGGQPQHF,TGTGCCAGCAGCTTAGATCTCACAGGTGGGCAGCCCCAGCATTTT
NA,few,TRBV11-2,TRBJ1-1,CASSLARQIPEAFF,TGTGCCAGCAGCTTAGCAAGACAGATCCCTGAAGCTTTCTTT
TRBD2,NA,TRBV10-3,TRBJ2-7,CAIRRAAGGSYEQYF,TGTGCCATCAGGCGAGCGGCGGGAGGGTCCTACGAGCAGTACTTC
NA,NA,TRBV5-6,TRBJ2-5,CASSLMEGLETQYF,TGTGCCAGCAGCTTGATGGAGGGGCTCGAGACCCAGTACTTC
TRBD2,NA,TRBV11-2,TRBJ2-5,CASSAGGTQYF,TGTGCCAGCAGTGCGGGGGGTACCCAGTACTTC
NA,NA,TRBV30,TRBJ1-6,CAYRDGQNSPLHF,TGTGCCTACCGGGACGGACAGAATTCACCCCTCCACTTT
NA,few,TRBV19,TRBJ1-1,CASSIRYSGTEAFF,TGTGCCAGTAGTATCAGGTATAGTGGCACTGAAGCTTTCTTT
NA,NA,TRBV11-3,TRBJ1-4,CASSGQGLEKLFF,TGTGCCAGCAGCGGGCAGGGGTTGGAAAAACTGTTTTTT
TRBD2,NA,TRBV7-6,TRBJ2-2,CASSLATSGRDSTGELFF,TGTGCCAGCAGCTTAGCGACTAGCGGGAGGGATAGCACCGGGGAGCTGTTTTTT
TRBD1,NA,TRBV19,TRBJ1-5,CASSTWGQGDNQPQHF,TGTGCCAGTAGTACCTGGGGACAGGGGGACAATCAGCCCCAGCATTTT
NA,NA,TRBV19,TRBJ2-4,CASSNPGGAKNIQYF,TGTGCCAGTAGTAACCCTGGGGGGGCCAAAAACATTCAGTACTTC
TRBD2,NA,TRBV5-1,TRBJ2-5,CASSLAAGGETQYF,TGCGCCAGCAGCCTGGCGGCGGGGGGAGAGACCCAGTACTTC
TRBD2,NA,TRBV5-1,TRBJ2-1,CASSSTGTNNNEQFF,TGCGCCAGCAGCTCAACCGGGACTAATAACAATGAGCAGTTCTTC
NA,NA,TRBV5-1,TRBJ2-5,CASSLGDYQETQYF,TGCGCCAGCAGCTTGGGGGACTACCAAGAGACCCAGTACTTC
NA,NA,TRBV4-2,TRBJ2-1,CASSQDGAGDMDNEQFF,TGTGCCAGCAGCCAAGATGGGGCAGGGGATATGGACAATGAGCAGTTCTTC
TRBD2,NA,TRBV11-2,TRBJ2-3,CASSLDRLAGWYF,TGTGCCAGCAGCTTAGATCGACTAGCGGGGTGGTATTTT
TRBD1,NA,TRBV5-6,TRBJ1-5,CASSLAGGQPQHF,TGTGCCAGCAGCTTGGCAGGGGGGCAGCCCCAGCATTTT
NA,NA,TRBV7-8,TRBJ1-2,CASSLSGDGYTF,TGTGCCAGCAGCTTATCAGGGGATGGCTACACCTTC
TRBD1,NA,TRBV2,TRBJ2-7,CASGQESYEQYF,TGTGCCAGCGGACAGGAGTCCTACGAGCAGTACTTC
TRBD1,once,TRBV6-5,TRBJ1-5,CASGTGKESQPQHF,TGTGCCAGCGGGACAGGAAAGGAGAGTCAGCCCCAGCATTTT
NA,few,TRBV5-6,TRBJ1-5,CASSVQGRNQPQHF,TGTGCCAGCAGCGTACAGGGACGCAATCAGCCCCAGCATTTT
NA,NA,TRBV19,TRBJ2-7,CASSPPGGSYEQYF,TGTGCCAGTAGTCCACCCGGGGGATCCTACGAGCAGTACTTC
TRBD1,NA,TRBV28,TRBJ1-2,CASSSSGTGGGGYTF,TGTGCCAGCAGTAGTTCCGGGACAGGCGGGGGTGGCTACACCTTC
TRBD1,NA,TRBV5-4,TRBJ2-2,CASSLQGPTGELFF,TGTGCCAGCAGCTTACAGGGGCCCACCGGGGAGCTGTTTTTT
NA,NA,TRBV6-5,TRBJ1-1,CASSYWSRQGSEAFF,TGTGCCAGCAGTTACTGGTCGAGGCAGGGCTCTGAAGCTTTCTTT
NA,NA,TRBV9,TRBJ1-2,CASSPNQGWDGYTF,TGTGCCAGCAGCCCGAACCAGGGGTGGGATGGCTACACCTTC
TRBD1,NA,TRBV5-1,TRBJ2-2,CASSLEARDRGPGELFF,TGCGCCAGCAGCTTGGAGGCCCGGGACAGGGGTCCCGGGGAGCTGTTTTTT
TRBD1,NA,TRBV19,TRBJ1-1,CASSISGGGTEAFF,TGTGCCAGTAGTATATCAGGGGGAGGCACTGAAGCTTTCTTT
NA,NA,TRBV7-9,TRBJ2-7,CASSLTGWEQYF,TGTGCCAGCAGCCTAACAGGGTGGGAGCAGTACTTC
NA,NA,TRBV5-6,TRBJ2-5,CASSRILADQETQYF,TGTGCCAGCAGCAGGATTTTAGCGGACCAAGAGACCCAGTACTTC
TRBD2,NA,TRBV5-1,TRBJ2-3,CASSLLAGGSTDTQYF,TGCGCCAGCAGCTTGTTAGCGGGGGGGAGCACAGATACGCAGTATTTT
NA,NA,TRBV7-2,TRBJ2-1,CASSFTAQTNAAEQFF,TGTGCCAGCAGCTTCACGGCCCAAACTAATGCGGCTGAGCAGTTCTTC
NA,few,TRBV10-2,TRBJ2-3,CASSSQGYKTDTQYF,TGCGCCAGCAGTTCACAGGGATACAAGACAGATACGCAGTATTTT
NA,NA,TRBV30,TRBJ2-3,CAWSPSRTDTQYF,TGTGCCTGGAGTCCAAGCCGGACAGATACGCAGTATTTT
NA,NA,TRBV2,TRBJ2-2,CASTGLGGELFF,TGTGCCAGCACGGGTTTAGGCGGGGAGCTGTTTTTT
NA,NA,TRBV21-1,TRBJ2-2,CASSASSGGPRSGELFF,TGTGCCAGCAGCGCAAGTTCAGGGGGCCCCAGGTCCGGGGAGCTGTTTTTT
TRBD1,NA,TRBV5-4,TRBJ2-1,CASSINRGQRNEQFF,TGTGCCAGCAGCATCAACAGGGGGCAAAGGAATGAGCAGTTCTTC
TRBD1,once,TRBV5-1,TRBJ2-5,CASRQGVDQETQYF,TGCGCCAGCCGACAGGGGGTTGACCAAGAGACCCAGTACTTC
TRBD2,NA,TRBV2,TRBJ2-7,CASSDGTSGTYEQYF,TGTGCCAGCAGCGATGGGACTAGCGGGACCTACGAGCAGTACTTC
TRBD1,NA,TRBV5-1,TRBJ2-5,CASSWTGDQETQYF,TGCGCCAGCAGCTGGACAGGGGACCAAGAGACCCAGTACTTC
NA,NA,TRBV11-2,TRBJ2-1,CASSFLGANEQFF,TGTGCCAGCAGCTTTCTAGGGGCGAATGAGCAGTTCTTC
TRBD1,NA,TRBV30,TRBJ2-7,CAWGPGQGANEQYF,TGTGCCTGGGGTCCGGGACAGGGGGCCAACGAGCAGTACTTC
TRBD2,NA,TRBV4-1,TRBJ2-7,CASSQAGPGTSGPYEQYF,TGCGCCAGCAGCCAGGCGGGCCCGGGGACTAGCGGCCCCTACGAGCAGTACTTC
NA,NA,TRBV10-3,TRBJ2-3,CAISEPHGGGSTTDTQYF,TGTGCCATCAGTGAGCCGCACGGCGGGGGCTCGACTACAGATACGCAGTATTTT
NA,NA,TRBV10-3,TRBJ1-2,CAINSGAERSYGYTF,TGTGCCATCAACAGCGGGGCCGAGCGGAGCTATGGCTACACCTTC
TRBD2,NA,TRBV6-1,TRBJ2-5,CASSEGTSSGGGTQYF,TGTGCCAGCAGTGAAGGGACGTCTAGCGGGGGGGGGACCCAGTACTTC